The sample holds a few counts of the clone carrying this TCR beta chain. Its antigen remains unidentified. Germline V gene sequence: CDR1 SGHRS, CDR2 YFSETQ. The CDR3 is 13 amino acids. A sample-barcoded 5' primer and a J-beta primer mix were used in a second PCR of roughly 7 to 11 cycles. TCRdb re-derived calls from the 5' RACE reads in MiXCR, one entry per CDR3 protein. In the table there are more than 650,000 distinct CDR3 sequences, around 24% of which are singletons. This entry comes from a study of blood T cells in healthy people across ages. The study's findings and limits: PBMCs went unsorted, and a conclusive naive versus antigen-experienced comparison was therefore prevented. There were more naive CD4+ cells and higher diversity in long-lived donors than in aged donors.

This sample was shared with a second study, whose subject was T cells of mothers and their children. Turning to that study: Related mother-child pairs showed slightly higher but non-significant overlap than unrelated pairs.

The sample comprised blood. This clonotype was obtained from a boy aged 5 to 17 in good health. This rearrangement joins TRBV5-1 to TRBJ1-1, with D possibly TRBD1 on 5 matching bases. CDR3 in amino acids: CSSEEGLGTEAFF. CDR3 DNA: TGCTCCTCTGAGGAGGGGTTGGGCACTGAAGCTTTCTTT.